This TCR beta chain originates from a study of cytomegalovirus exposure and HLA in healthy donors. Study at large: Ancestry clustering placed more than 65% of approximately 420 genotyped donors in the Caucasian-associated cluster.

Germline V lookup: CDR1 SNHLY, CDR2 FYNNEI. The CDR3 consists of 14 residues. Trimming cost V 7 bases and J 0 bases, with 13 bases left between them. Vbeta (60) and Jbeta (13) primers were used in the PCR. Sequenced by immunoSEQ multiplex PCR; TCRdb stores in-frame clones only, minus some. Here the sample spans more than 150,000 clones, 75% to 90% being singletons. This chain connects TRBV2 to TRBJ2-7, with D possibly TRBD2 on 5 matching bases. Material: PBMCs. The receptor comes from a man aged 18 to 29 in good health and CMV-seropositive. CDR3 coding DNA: TGTGCCAGCATGATGGAGGCTAGCTCCTACGAGCAGTACTTC. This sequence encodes CASMMEASSYEQYF.